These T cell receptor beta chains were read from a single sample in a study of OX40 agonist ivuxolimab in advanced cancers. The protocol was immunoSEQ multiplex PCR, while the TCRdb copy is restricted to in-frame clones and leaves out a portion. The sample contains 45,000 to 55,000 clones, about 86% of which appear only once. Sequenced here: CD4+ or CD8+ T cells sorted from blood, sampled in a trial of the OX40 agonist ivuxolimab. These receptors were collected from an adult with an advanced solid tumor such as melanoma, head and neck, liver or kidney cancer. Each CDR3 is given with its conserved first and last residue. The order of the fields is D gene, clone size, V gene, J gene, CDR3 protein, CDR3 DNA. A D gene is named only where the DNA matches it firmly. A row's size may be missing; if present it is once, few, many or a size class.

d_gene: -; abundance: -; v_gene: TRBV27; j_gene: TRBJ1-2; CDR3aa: CASSLMRQDYGYTF; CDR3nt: TGTGCCAGCAGTCTCATGCGACAGGACTATGGCTACACCTTC
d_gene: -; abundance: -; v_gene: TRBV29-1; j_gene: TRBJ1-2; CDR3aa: CSVEEGYRGYTF; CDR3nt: TGCAGCGTTGAAGAGGGTTATCGAGGCTACACCTTC
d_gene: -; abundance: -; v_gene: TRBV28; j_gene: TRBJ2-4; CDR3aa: CASSFRLALAKNIQYF; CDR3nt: TGTGCCAGCAGTTTCCGCTTGGCACTAGCCAAAAACATTCAGTACTTC
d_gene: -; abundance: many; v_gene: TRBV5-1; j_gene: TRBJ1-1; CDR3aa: CASSLTPGTAMNTEAFF; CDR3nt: TGCGCCAGCAGCTTGACTCCCGGGACTGCTATGAACACTGAAGCTTTCTTT
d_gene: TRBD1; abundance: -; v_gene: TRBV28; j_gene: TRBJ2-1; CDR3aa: CASRTGQGYYNEQFF; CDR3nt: TGTGCCAGCAGGACCGGACAGGGATATTACAATGAGCAGTTCTTC
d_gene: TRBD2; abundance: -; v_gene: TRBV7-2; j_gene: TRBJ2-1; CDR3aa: CASSWAGLAGDREQFF; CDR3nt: TGTGCCAGCAGCTGGGCCGGACTAGCGGGAGATCGTGAGCAGTTCTTC
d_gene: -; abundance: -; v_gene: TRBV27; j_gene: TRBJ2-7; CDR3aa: CASRVGTLFSYEQYF; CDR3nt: TGTGCCAGCAGGGTAGGGACCCTTTTCTCCTACGAGCAGTACTTC
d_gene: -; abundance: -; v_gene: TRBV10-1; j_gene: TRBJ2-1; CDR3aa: CASSEGDASYNEQFF; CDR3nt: TGCGCCAGCAGTGAGGGGGACGCCTCCTACAATGAGCAGTTCTTC
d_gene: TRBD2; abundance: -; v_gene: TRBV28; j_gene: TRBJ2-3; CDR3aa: CASSLISSGEARTDTQYF; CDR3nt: TGTGCCAGCAGTTTAATCTCTAGCGGGGAGGCTCGCACAGATACGCAGTATTTT
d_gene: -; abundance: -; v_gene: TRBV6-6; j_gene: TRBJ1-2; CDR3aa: CASSYAPGAGKGYTF; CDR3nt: TGTGCCAGCAGTTACGCCCCCGGGGCAGGGAAGGGCTACACCTTC
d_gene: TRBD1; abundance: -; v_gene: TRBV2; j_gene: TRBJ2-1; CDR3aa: CASFTGQASNEQFF; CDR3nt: TGTGCCAGCTTCACAGGACAGGCTAGTAATGAGCAGTTCTTC
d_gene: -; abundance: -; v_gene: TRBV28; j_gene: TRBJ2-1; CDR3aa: CATFEWGEQFF; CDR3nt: TGTGCCACCTTCGAATGGGGTGAGCAGTTCTTC
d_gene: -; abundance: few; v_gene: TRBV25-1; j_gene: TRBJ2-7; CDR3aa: CASSEYAGRQYF; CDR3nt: TGTGCCAGCAGTGAATATGCGGGGAGGCAGTACTTC
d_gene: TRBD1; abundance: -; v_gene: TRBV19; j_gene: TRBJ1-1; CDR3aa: CASSIAVTGAEAFF; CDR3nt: TGTGCCAGTAGTATAGCCGTGACAGGGGCCGAAGCTTTCTTT
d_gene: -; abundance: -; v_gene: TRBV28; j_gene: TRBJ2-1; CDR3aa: CASRPLGAGNEQFF; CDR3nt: TGTGCCAGCAGACCCCTCGGAGCGGGCAATGAGCAGTTCTTC
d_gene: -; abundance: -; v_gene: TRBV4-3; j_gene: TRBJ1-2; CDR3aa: CASSQERSVNLYGYTF; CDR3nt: TGCGCCAGCAGCCAAGAGAGAAGTGTCAATCTCTATGGCTACACCTTC
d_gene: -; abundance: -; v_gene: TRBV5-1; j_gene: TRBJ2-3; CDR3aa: CASSLEQFSTDTQYF; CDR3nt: TGCGCCAGCAGCTTGGAGCAGTTTAGCACAGATACGCAGTATTTT
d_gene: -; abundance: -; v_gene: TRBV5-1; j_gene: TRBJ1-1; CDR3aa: CASSLDGVSEAFF; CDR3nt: TGCGCCAGCAGCTTGGACGGGGTATCTGAAGCTTTCTTT
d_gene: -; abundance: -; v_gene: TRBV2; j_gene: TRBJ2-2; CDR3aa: CASNFQRGGNTGELFF; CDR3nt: TGTGCCAGCAACTTTCAACGGGGCGGGAACACCGGGGAGCTGTTTTTT
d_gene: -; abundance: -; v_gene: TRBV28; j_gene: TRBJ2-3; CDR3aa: CASRGVFLEETDTQYF; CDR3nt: TGTGCCAGCCGCGGGGTTTTCCTGGAGGAAACAGATACGCAGTATTTT
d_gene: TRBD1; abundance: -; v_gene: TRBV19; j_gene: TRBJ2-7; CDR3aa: CASSIGTGSYEQYF; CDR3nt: TGTGCCAGTAGTATTGGGACAGGGTCGTACGAGCAGTACTTC
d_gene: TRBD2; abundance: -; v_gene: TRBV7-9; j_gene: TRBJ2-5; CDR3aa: CASSPSGGQETQYF; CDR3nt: TGTGCCAGCAGCCCTAGCGGGGGGCAAGAGACCCAGTACTTC
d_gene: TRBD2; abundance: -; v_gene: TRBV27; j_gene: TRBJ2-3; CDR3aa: CASSLSGLAGGMDTQYF; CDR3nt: TGTGCCAGCAGTTTGTCGGGACTAGCGGGGGGCATGGATACGCAGTATTTT
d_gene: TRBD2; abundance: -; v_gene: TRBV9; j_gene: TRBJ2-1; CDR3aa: CASSVGLAGGIENEQFF; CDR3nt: TGTGCCAGCAGCGTAGGGCTAGCGGGAGGGATTGAAAATGAGCAGTTCTTC
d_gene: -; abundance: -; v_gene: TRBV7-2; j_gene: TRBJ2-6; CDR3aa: CASSLGATGANVLTF; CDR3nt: TGTGCCAGCAGCCTCGGGGCGACTGGGGCCAACGTCCTGACTTTC
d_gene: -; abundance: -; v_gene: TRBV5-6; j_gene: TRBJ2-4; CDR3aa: CASSLAAAENIQYF; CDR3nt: TGTGCCAGCAGCTTGGCGGCAGCGGAAAACATTCAGTACTTC
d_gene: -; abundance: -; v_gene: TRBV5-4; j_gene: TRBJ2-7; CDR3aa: CASSYLGGYEQYF; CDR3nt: TGTGCCAGCAGCTATCTAGGGGGCTACGAGCAGTACTTC
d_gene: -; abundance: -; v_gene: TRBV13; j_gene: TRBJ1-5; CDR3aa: CASSSGHNQPQHF; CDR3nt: TGTGCCAGCAGCTCTGGACATAATCAGCCCCAGCATTTT
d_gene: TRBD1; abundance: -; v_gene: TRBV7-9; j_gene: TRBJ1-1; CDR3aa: CASSSAGGEGLRGAFF; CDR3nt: TGTGCCAGCAGCTCAGCAGGGGGCGAAGGCTTGAGGGGAGCTTTCTTT
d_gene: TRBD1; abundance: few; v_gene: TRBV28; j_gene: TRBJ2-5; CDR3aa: CASRPQGAQETQYF; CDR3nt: TGTGCCAGCAGACCTCAGGGGGCCCAAGAGACCCAGTACTTC
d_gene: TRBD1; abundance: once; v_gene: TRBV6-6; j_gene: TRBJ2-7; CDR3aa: CASRPPGQGDEQYF; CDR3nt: TGTGCCAGCAGACCGCCGGGACAGGGTGACGAGCAGTACTTC
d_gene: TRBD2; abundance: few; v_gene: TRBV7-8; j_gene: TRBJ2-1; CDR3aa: CASTEGLAAANEQFF; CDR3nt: TGTGCCAGCACCGAGGGACTAGCAGCCGCCAATGAGCAGTTCTTC
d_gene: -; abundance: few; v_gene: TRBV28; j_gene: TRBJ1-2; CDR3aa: CASSPPFMVDGYTF; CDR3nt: TGTGCCAGCAGCCCTCCTTTTATGGTCGATGGCTACACCTTC
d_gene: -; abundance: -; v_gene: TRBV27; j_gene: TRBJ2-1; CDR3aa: CASSVESSYNEQFF; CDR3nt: TGTGCCAGCAGTGTGGAGAGCTCCTACAATGAGCAGTTCTTC
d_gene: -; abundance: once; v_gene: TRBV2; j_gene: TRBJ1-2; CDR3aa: CASSDRQSYGYTF; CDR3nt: TGTGCCAGCAGTGACAGGCAGAGCTATGGCTACACCTTC
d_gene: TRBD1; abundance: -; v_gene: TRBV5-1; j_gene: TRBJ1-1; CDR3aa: CASSPTGVEAFF; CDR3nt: TGCGCCAGCAGCCCGACAGGGGTTGAAGCTTTCTTT
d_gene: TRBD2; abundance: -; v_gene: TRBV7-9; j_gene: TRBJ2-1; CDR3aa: CASSLSSGRVNEQFF; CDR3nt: TGTGCCAGCAGCTTATCTAGCGGGAGGGTGAATGAGCAGTTCTTC
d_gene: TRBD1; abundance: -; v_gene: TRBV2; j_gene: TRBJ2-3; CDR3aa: CARSEGQGSTDTQYF; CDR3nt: TGTGCCAGAAGCGAAGGACAGGGGAGCACAGATACGCAGTATTTT
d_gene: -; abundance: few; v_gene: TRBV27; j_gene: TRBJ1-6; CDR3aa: CASSFHVQGMDSPLHF; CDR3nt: TGTGCCAGCAGTTTTCATGTTCAGGGGATGGATTCACCCCTCCACTTT
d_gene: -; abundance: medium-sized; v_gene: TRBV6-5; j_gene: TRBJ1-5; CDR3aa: CASLRYQPQHF; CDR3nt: TGTGCCAGTTTAAGGTACCAGCCCCAGCATTTT
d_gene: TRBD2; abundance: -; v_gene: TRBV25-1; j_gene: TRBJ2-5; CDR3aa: CASSERQRGAGETQYF; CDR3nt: TGTGCCAGCAGTGAAAGGCAGCGGGGGGCGGGTGAGACCCAGTACTTC
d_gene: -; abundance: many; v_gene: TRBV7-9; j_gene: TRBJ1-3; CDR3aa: CASSSPLDTIYF; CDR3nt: TGTGCCAGCAGCTCTCCTTTGGACACCATATATTTT
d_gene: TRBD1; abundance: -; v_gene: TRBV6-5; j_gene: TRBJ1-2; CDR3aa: CASSYGQGDGYTF; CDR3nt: TGTGCCAGCAGTTACGGACAGGGGGATGGCTACACCTTC
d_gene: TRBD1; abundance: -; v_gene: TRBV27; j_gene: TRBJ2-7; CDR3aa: CASSPGTEVYEQYF; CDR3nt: TGTGCCAGCAGTCCCGGGACAGAGGTCTACGAGCAGTACTTC
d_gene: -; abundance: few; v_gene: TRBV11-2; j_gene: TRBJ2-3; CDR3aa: CASSSYRDTQYF; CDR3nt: TGTGCCAGCAGCTCCTACAGGGATACGCAGTATTTT
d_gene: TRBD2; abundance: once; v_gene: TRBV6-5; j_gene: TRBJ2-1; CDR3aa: CASSYSTAGAGNEQFF; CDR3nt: TGTGCCAGCAGTTACTCGACCGCGGGAGCAGGCAATGAGCAGTTCTTC
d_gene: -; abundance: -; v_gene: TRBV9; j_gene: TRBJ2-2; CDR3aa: CASSALRGEGGRAGELFF; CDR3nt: TGTGCCAGCAGCGCCCTTCGGGGGGAAGGGGGTAGAGCCGGGGAGCTGTTTTTT
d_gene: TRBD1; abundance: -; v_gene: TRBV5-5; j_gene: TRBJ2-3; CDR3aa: CASNLGQGADTQYF; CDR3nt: TGTGCCAGCAACTTGGGACAGGGGGCAGATACGCAGTATTTT
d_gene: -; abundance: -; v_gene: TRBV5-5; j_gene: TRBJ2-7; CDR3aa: CASGGLSREQYF; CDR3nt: TGTGCCAGCGGGGGGTTAAGCCGCGAGCAGTACTTC
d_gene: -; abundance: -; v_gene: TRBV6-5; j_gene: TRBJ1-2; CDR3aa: CASSYSKTWTGDGYTF; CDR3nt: TGTGCCAGCAGTTACTCGAAAACCTGGACGGGAGATGGCTACACCTTC
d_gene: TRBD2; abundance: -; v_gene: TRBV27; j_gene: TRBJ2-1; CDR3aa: CASRNSGVDEQFF; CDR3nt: TGTGCCAGCAGGAATAGCGGGGTTGATGAGCAGTTCTTC
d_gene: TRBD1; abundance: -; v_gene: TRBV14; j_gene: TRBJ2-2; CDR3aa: CASSQTGGLVWSGELFF; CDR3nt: TGTGCCAGCAGCCAAACAGGGGGCCTGGTCTGGTCCGGGGAGCTGTTTTTT
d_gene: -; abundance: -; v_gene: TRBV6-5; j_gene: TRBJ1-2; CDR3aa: CASSYEGNYGYTF; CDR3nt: TGTGCCAGCAGTTACGAGGGGAACTATGGCTACACCTTC
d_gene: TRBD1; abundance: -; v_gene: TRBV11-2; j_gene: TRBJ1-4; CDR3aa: CASSINRGSNEKLFF; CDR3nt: TGTGCCAGCAGCATCAACAGGGGAAGTAATGAAAAACTGTTTTTT
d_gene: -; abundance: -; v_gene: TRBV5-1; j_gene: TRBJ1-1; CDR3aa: CASSLTVNTEAFF; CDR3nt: TGTGCCAGCAGCTTGACAGTGAACACTGAAGCTTTCTTT